This T cell receptor (beta chain) was retrieved from a study of T-cell memory formation after mild COVID-19. Germline trimming cut 1 base from V and 5 bases from J; bases unmatched to any gene: 6. The CDR3 is 17 amino acids. One entry per CDR3 protein results from TCRdb running MiXCR on the 5' RACE reads. Among about 340,000 distinct CDR3 sequences listed, 15% to 20% were seen once. The receptor was isolated from a young man who had mild COVID-19 (a few samples of this study predate the infection). Cell type and time point are not known. This rearrangement joins TRBV12-3 or TRBV12-4 to TRBJ2-1, with 12 bases identical to TRBD2. Sequenced material: PBMCs or a T cell subset sorted from them (not recorded which). The DNA for the CDR3 is TGTGCCAGCAGTTTAGAGCTAGCGGGGGGGGCCCACAATGAGCAGTTCTTC. This gives the protein CASSLELAGGAHNEQFF.